Listed below are T cell receptor beta chains from one sample, sequenced in a study of blood T cell repertoires in COVID-19. Assay: immunoSEQ multiplex PCR; the TCRdb copy retains only in-frame clones and omits some. The sample includes fewer than 250,000 clones, around four fifths of them seen just once. Sequencing used peripheral blood. The source is a woman in her 70s with acute or convalescent COVID-19. CDR3s include the opening cysteine and the closing phenylalanine or tryptophan. D genes are given only for firm matches. Clone size is given for some rows only: seen once, a few or many times, or a class if the clone is expanded.

V	size	D	J	DNA	CDR3
TRBV27	NA	NA	TRBJ1-1	TGTGCCAGCAGTTTTAGAGCCAAGCCCGATGAAGCTTTCTTT	CASSFRAKPDEAFF
TRBV5-1	NA	NA	TRBJ1-2	TGCGCCAGCAGCTTGGCAGGGGCCGGCTATGGCTACACCTTC	CASSLAGAGYGYTF
TRBV4-2	once	TRBD1	TRBJ2-2	TGTGCCAGCACTATTCCCGGGACAGGGAACGGGGAGCTGTTTTTT	CASTIPGTGNGELFF
TRBV5-1	NA	NA	TRBJ1-1	TGCGCCAGCAGCCCCGCTACTACAGGGAACACTGAAGCTTTCTTT	CASSPATTGNTEAFF
TRBV6-2/TRBV6-3	NA	NA	TRBJ1-1	TGTGCCAGCAGTTACTCAAAACGGGGGTCCGCTGAAGCTTTCTTT	CASSYSKRGSAEAFF
TRBV5-6	once	NA	TRBJ1-1	TGTGCCAGCAGCTTGATTTCAGGGCAAATGAACACTGAAGCTTTCTTT	CASSLISGQMNTEAFF
TRBV11-3	NA	NA	TRBJ2-1	TGTGCCAGCAGCTTAGCCGACAATGAGCAGTTCTTC	CASSLADNEQFF
TRBV3-1/TRBV3-2	few	TRBD1	TRBJ1-1	TGTGCCAGCAGCCATCAATCAGGGACAGGGAACACTGAAGCTTTCTTT	CASSHQSGTGNTEAFF
TRBV6-5	once	TRBD1	TRBJ2-1	TGTGCCAGCAGCAGCGGACAGGGAATTTACAATGAGCAGTTCTTC	CASSSGQGIYNEQFF
TRBV19	once	TRBD1	TRBJ1-5	TGTGCCAGTATTTTAGGACAGGGAAGCAATCAGCCCCAGCATTTT	CASILGQGSNQPQHF
TRBV5-1	NA	NA	TRBJ2-1	TGCGCCAGCAGCTTGTCGCAGGGTAATGAGCAGTTCTTC	CASSLSQGNEQFF
TRBV9	NA	TRBD1	TRBJ1-2	TGTGCCAGCAGCCCCGGACAGGGGGCGATGGGCTACACCTTC	CASSPGQGAMGYTF
TRBV10-1	few	NA	TRBJ2-1	TGCGCCAGCAGTGAGTCATGGGGAGGCAATGAGCAGTTCTTC	CASSESWGGNEQFF